This T cell receptor beta chain was sequenced during a study of cytomegalovirus exposure and HLA in healthy donors. Study details: Early released data comprised around 85 million unique TCRs from HLA-typed donors. Study conclusions and caveats: It emerged from a later analysis that several of the most significant clusters appeared to be linked to common viral pathogens. Later on, a genetic analysis was performed. It linked a missense variant in DCLRE1C with V- and J-gene trimming of TCR beta. Rare TCR sequences dominated, though some public TCRs recurred in many donors.

The CDR3 loop spans 15 amino acids. The V gene's germline CDR1 is SGHDT and CDR2 YYEEEE. Between the trimmed V and J ends, which lost 0 bases and 3 bases, there was a span of 13 bases. This clone was found a few times. The antigen remains unidentified. PCR involved 60 Vbeta and 13 Jbeta primers. Assay used: immunoSEQ multiplex PCR; TCRdb lists only in-frame clones, some missing. The sample shows around 100,000 clones, 60% to 80% of them seen only once. This sequence was found in a man aged 45-60 years in good health and CMV-seropositive. The sequencing input was PBMCs. This chain links TRBV5-6 with TRBJ2-7; D may be TRBD2 (6 bases). The CDR3 nucleotides are TGTGCCAGCAGCTTGGGGGTGACTAGGGGCTACGAGCAGTACTTC. Translated: CASSLGVTRGYEQYF.